This TCR beta chain is drawn from a study of OX40 agonist ivuxolimab in advanced cancers. Context from the whole study: The costimulatory receptor OX40 (CD134) was targeted by ivuxolimab, a fully human IgG2 agonistic monoclonal antibody. Intravenous ivuxolimab was administered to patients every 2 weeks at six dose levels: 0.01, 0.1, 0.3, 1.5, 3 and 10 mg/kg. Of the approximately 50 dose-escalation patients, hepatocellular carcinoma was present in roughly 19, melanoma in around 15, renal cell carcinoma in 9 and head and neck cancer in 9. In the dose-escalation cohort, approximately 83% of patients were male, and the mean age was 60 years with a range of roughly 23 to 79. Prior anti-PD-1, anti-PD-L1 or anti-CTLA-4 therapy was permitted, and 40% of dose-escalation patients had received checkpoint inhibitors. Partial responses occurred in three dose-escalation patients, of whom one had hepatocellular carcinoma and two had cutaneous melanoma. Peripheral TCRbeta sequencing aimed to test whether ivuxolimab altered TCR sequence diversity and caused clonal T-cell expansion. The paper covers the monotherapy dose-escalation part of the phase I ivuxolimab trial, which included N ≈ 50 patients.

General findings and caveats noted by the study authors: At doses of 0.1 to 3.0 mg/kg, clonal expansion of both CD4+ and CD8+ T cells in blood was seen between baseline and week 6. After ivuxolimab, CD8+ T cells had more expanded clones than CD4+ T cells on average. In the 0.1-3.0 mg/kg groups, partial responders had among the lowest normalized peripheral clonal expansion, particularly in CD8+ T cells. Low levels of normalized T-cell clonal expansion were also seen in some patients who did not respond. Antigen specificity was not determined for the clonally expanded peripheral T cells.

Patients with autoimmune disease history or receiving systemic immunosuppression were excluded from the trial. Peripheral blood for TCR sequencing was collected from all dose cohorts at baseline, on cycle 4 day 1, and on cycle 7 day 1. The samples were taken from a phase I, first-in-human, multicenter, open-label dose-escalation trial of ivuxolimab. Adults with locally advanced or metastatic melanoma, renal cell, hepatocellular, or head and neck squamous cell carcinoma were enrolled in the trial. Before TCR sequencing, CD4+ T cells and CD8+ T cells were sorted from peripheral blood as separate populations. To sequence the TCRbeta CDR3 region, genomic DNA was isolated from the sorted cells. TCRbeta CDR3 regions were sequenced using the immunoSEQ Assay. TCRdb mirrors the immuneACCESS table, restricted to in-frame sequences. Some clones are absent from its copies; in checked studies, under half trace to an unresolved V gene, and the reason for the others is unknown. The sample contains some 48,000 clones, around 80% of them found a single time. The top ten hold 7.3% of the sample.

This clone was detected only a few times. Which antigen it targets is not known. One base away there is no much larger clone; base qualities are not given. V is cut by 1 base and J by 0 bases, and the space between the germline ends is 1 base. As encoded in the germline V gene (reference sequence), CDR1 is GTSNPN while CDR2 is SVGIG. The CDR3 holds 12 amino acids from the cysteine to the phenylalanine. Only the CDR3 part of the read is kept: 36 bases, read in frame from the first base. This receptor was obtained from an adult with an advanced solid tumor such as melanoma, head and neck, liver or kidney cancer. The sample in question was CD4+ or CD8+ T cells sorted from blood, obtained in a trial of the OX40 agonist ivuxolimab. This chain is built from TRBV30 and TRBJ1-5; no D gene can be assigned with confidence. The DNA is as follows: TGTGCCTGGAGTGATAGCAATCAGCCCCAGCATTTT. Translated, this is CAWSDSNQPQHF.